The 27 T cell receptor beta chains below were found in one sample sequenced in a study of tumor and adjacent non-tumor tissue in lung cancer. TCRbeta libraries were built with three rounds of nested PCR, modified from ARM-PCR. A single record per CDR3 protein comes from TCRdb applying MiXCR to the multiplex PCR reads. Among around 70,000 distinct CDR3 sequences listed, roughly three fifths were seen once. This sample's RNA came from whole unsorted tissue. The sample was lung tumor tissue. The receptors originated from a man aged 45-65 years with non-small cell lung cancer.

The V and J genes are TRBV30 and TRBJ1-3; D might be TRBD1 (5 bases). The CDR3 contains 16 residues. Germline V gene data show CDR1 as GTSNPN and CDR2 as SVGIG (reference sequence). Trimming shortened V by 8 bases and J by 2 bases, and 22 bases separated the two germline ends. DNA for the CDR3: TGTGCCAGCCGGGACCCCAACTCCGTTCCTGGAAACACCATATATTTT. This codes for CASRDPNSVPGNTIYF. Full variable domain (rest looked up from reference TRBV30 and TRBJ1-3): SQTIHQWPATLVQPVGSPLSLECTVEGTSNPNLYWYRQAAGRGLQLLFYSVGIGQISSEVPQNLSASRPQDRQFILSSKKLLLSDSGFYLCASRDPNSVPGNTIYFGEGSWLTVV.

In the case of this clonotype: At one of its ends the junction is not consistent with the germline gene, which may arise from a read error. The rearrangement uses TRBV7-2 and TRBJ2-1; 14 bases map to TRBD2. Germline V gene lookup returns CDR1 SGHTA and CDR2 FQGNSA. The CDR3 covers 18 residues. CDR3 residues: CSSSSQGLAGGSYNEQFF. For the CDR3, the DNA is TGTTCCAGCAGCTCACAAGGACTAGCGGGAGGATCCTACAATGAGCAGTTCTTC.

Concerning this clonotype itself: Being one base from a much bigger clone, this may be a read error. CDR3 in DNA: TGCAGCGTTGTCCGCAGCAACACCTGGGAGCTGTTTTTT. It translates to CSVVRSNTWELFF. This chain uses TRBV29-1 with TRBJ2-2; D call uncertain. The CDR3 extends over 13 amino acids. Germline CDR1 is SQVTM and CDR2 is ANQGSEA.

This clonotype was counted between two and nine times. This chain joins TRBV14 and TRBJ2-3; 8 bases align to TRBD2. Unmatched junction bases numbered 9, after V lost 0 bases and J lost 1 base. CDR1 and CDR2 (germline): SGHDN, FVKESK. The CDR3 covers 18 residues. In nucleotides, the CDR3 is TGTGCCAGCAGCCAAGATAAGTGGAGCGGGGGCGGCACAGATACGCAGTATTTT. Protein: CASSQDKWSGGGTDTQYF.

This clonotype occurred a few times. A read error is possible here, since a much larger clone lies one base away. The CDR3 DNA follows: TGTGTCACCAGTGTTAGGGCTACAGATACGCAGTATTTT. Residues: CVTSVRATDTQYF. The chain joins TRBV24-1 to TRBJ2-3, with D unclear. The CDR3 sequence is 13 residues long. CDR1 and CDR2 from the germline V gene are KGHDR and SFDVKD.

This rearrangement joins TRBV5-1 to TRBJ1-2; 7 bases align to TRBD1. The ends lost 0 bases at V and 4 bases at J; junction bases unmatched: 12. Germline CDR1 reads SGHRS; CDR2 reads YFSETQ. The CDR3 loop spans 17 amino acids. CDR3 amino acids: CASSLARDRLGIYGYTF. The CDR3 DNA is TGCGCCAGCAGCTTGGCTAGGGACAGACTAGGGATCTATGGCTACACCTTC. The variable domain in full, completed from reference TRBV5-1 and TRBJ1-2, reads KAGVTQTPRYLIKTRGQQVTLSCSPISGHRSVSWYQQTPGQGLQFLFEYFSETQRNKGNFPGRFSGRQFSNSRSEMNVSTLELGDSALYLCASSLARDRLGIYGYTFGSGTRLTVV.

V usage is TRBV5-1 and J usage is TRBJ2-3, with unresolved D. V gave up 0 bases and J gave up 0 bases, with 17 bases separating them. The CDR3 totals 18 residues. Germline-derived CDR1 and CDR2 are SGHRS and YFSETQ. This chain's CDR3 is CASSLALRTSPSTDTQYF. The CDR3 DNA follows: TGCGCCAGCAGCTTGGCCTTGCGTACGAGCCCTAGCACAGATACGCAGTATTTT. Using reference TRBV5-1 and TRBJ2-3 for the parts outside the CDR3, the full variable domain is KAGVTQTPRYLIKTRGQQVTLSCSPISGHRSVSWYQQTPGQGLQFLFEYFSETQRNKGNFPGRFSGRQFSNSRSEMNVSTLELGDSALYLCASSLALRTSPSTDTQYFGPGTRLTVL.

Worth noting for this clonotype: This clone may be a read error of a much larger clone one base away. The chain couples TRBV5-4 to TRBJ2-3; D might be TRBD2 (5 bases). The CDR3 runs to 16 residues. V was shortened by 4 bases and J by 0 bases, with 15 bases between the two germline ends. Per the germline V gene, CDR1 is SGHNT and CDR2 is YYREEE (reference sequence). This CDR3 reads CASSPEVSSSTDTQYF. CDR3 coding DNA: TGTGCCAGCAGCCCGGAGGTCTCTTCTAGCACAGATACGCAGTATTTT.

The chain has TRBV4-1 and TRBJ2-3; D tentatively fits TRBD1 or TRBD2 (5 bases each). Germline-derived CDR1 and CDR2 are MGHRA and YSYEKL. This CDR3 contains 18 residues. V lost 4 bases to trimming and J lost 15 bases, with 35 bases between them. The CDR3 nucleotides are TGCGCCAGCAGCCGAGTAAGTCTCCGGGACCCTCGCACAGATATGCACTATTTT. Amino acid sequence: CASSRVSLRDPRTDMHYF.

As to this clonotype: One junction end does not reproduce the germline sequence, and a read error may be involved. This rearrangement joins TRBV5-1 to TRBJ2-3; D is uncertain. The germline gives CDR1 SGHRS, CDR2 YFSETQ. This CDR3 has 15 amino acids. Here the CDR3 reads CASSLLSRSTDTQYF. In nucleotides, the CDR3 is TGTGCCAGCAGCTTGTTGTCTCGGAGCACAGATACGCAGTATTTT.

Concerning this clonotype: The conserved phenylalanine or tryptophan normally closing the CDR3 is absent here, so this likely arose from a read error. The DNA is omitted, as the CDR3 cannot be located on it reliably, and the CDR3 follows TCRdb's listing. The V call is TRBV10-2, the J call TRBJ1-2; the table's D call, TRBD1, was not checked against the DNA. The CDR3 spans 13 amino acids, including both terminal residues. Germline-derived CDR1 and CDR2 are WSHSY and SAAADI. The chain's CDR3 is CASSDGGSNGYTL.

The sample holds a few counts of this clonotype. V is TRBV7-9 and J is TRBJ2-5, with a tentative D call TRBD1 (5 bases). Germline CDR1 and CDR2: SEHNR and FQNEAQ (reference sequence). V was cut by 0 bases and J by 3 bases, with 11 bases left in between. The CDR3 spans 15 residues. The CDR3 sequence: CASSLAWPGKETQYF. CDR3 bases: TGTGCCAGCAGCTTAGCGTGGCCAGGGAAAGAGACCCAGTACTTC.

As regards this clonotype: This may be a read error, as it is one base from a much larger clone. A read error is likely, as this CDR3 ends without the conserved phenylalanine or tryptophan. This chain links TRBV30 with TRBJ2-3; 11 nucleotides align to TRBD1. Per the germline V gene, CDR1 is GTSNPN and CDR2 is SVGIG (reference sequence). The V and J ends lost 4 bases and 4 bases, in that order; junction bases with no gene match: 7. This CDR3 comprises 15 residues. The CDR3 nucleotides read TGTGCCTGGACGCCGGGACAGGGGGACGCAGATACGCAGTATCTT. Translated, it gives CAWTPGQGDADTQYL.

About this clonotype itself: The junction departs from the called germline gene at one end, perhaps through a read error. The chain carries TRBV4-1 and TRBJ2-1; maybe TRBD2 (5 bases). Germline CDR1 MGHRA, CDR2 YSYEKL. CDR3 length equals 18 residues. CDR3 protein: CASSHQSYRWRNDNKQFF. CDR3 nucleotide sequence: TGCGCCAGCAGCCACCAAAGTTATCGCTGGAGGAATGACAATAAGCAGTTCTTC.

V and J are TRBV12-3 or TRBV12-4 and TRBJ1-1; D gene uncertain. The CDR3 has 15 residues. The germline V and J ends were trimmed by 5 bases and 3 bases, with 16 bases remaining between them. CDR3 in amino acids: CASSHRREMDTEAFF. CDR3 nucleotide sequence: TGTGCCAGCAGTCACCGACGTGAGATGGACACTGAAGCTTTCTTT.

V and J are TRBV20-1 and TRBJ2-1, with D maybe TRBD1 (5 bases). With 1 base removed from V and 0 bases from J, the gap between germline ends came to 13 bases. The CDR3 contains 16 residues. The germline V gene encodes CDR1 DFQATT and CDR2 SNEGSKA (reference sequence). The CDR3 region is CSARGLTVISYNEQFF. DNA of the CDR3: TGCAGTGCTAGAGGTCTGACAGTGATCTCCTACAATGAGCAGTTCTTC.

The rearrangement uses TRBV20-1 and TRBJ2-7; possibly TRBD2 for D (5 bases). CDR3 length: 11 residues. Trimming removed 7 bases from V and 3 bases from J, with 10 bases in between. CDR1 is DFQATT, CDR2 SNEGSKA, per germline (reference sequence). CDR3 in amino acids: CSGTRYYEQYF. In DNA form, the CDR3 reads TGCAGTGGGACTCGTTACTACGAGCAGTACTTC.

A remark on this clonotype: Germline and junction disagree at one end, which may indicate a read error. The chain's CDR3 is CASNFSGHNYKSPLQF. CDR3 bases: TGTGCCAGCAACTTCTCGGGACACAACTATAAATCACCCCTCCAGTTT. This rearrangement joins TRBV11-2 to TRBJ1-6; a weak D match, TRBD1 (6 bases). Germline assignment: CDR1 SGHAT and CDR2 FQNNGV. The CDR3 is 16 residues long. Full variable domain (rest looked up from reference TRBV11-2 and TRBJ1-6): EAGVAQSPRYKIIEKRQSVAFWCNPISGHATLYWYQQILGQGPKLLIQFQNNGVVDDSQLPKDRFSAERLKGVDSTLKIQPAKLEDSAVYLCASNFSGHNYKSPLQFGNGTRLTVT.

Notes on this clonotype: Germline and junction disagree at one end, which may indicate a read error. This chain uses TRBV6-5 with TRBJ2-1; 8 positions agree with TRBD2. This CDR3 is 16 amino acids long. From germline, CDR1 is MNHEY and CDR2 SVGAGI. The CDR3 DNA reads TGTGTCAGCAGTTACTCTGCTACTAGCGGTAACAATGAGCAGTTCTTC. Translated: CVSSYSATSGNNEQFF.

On this clonotype: A read error may be the cause here, since a much bigger clone is one base away. This chain uses TRBV6-6 with TRBJ1-2; D might be TRBD1 (6 bases). V lost 1 base to trimming and J lost 7 bases, with 16 bases between them. This CDR3 is 15 amino acids long. The germline V gene encodes CDR1 MNHNY and CDR2 SVGAGI (reference sequence). DNA of the CDR3: TGTGCCAGCAGTTACTTGATGCGGGGGGCGCTTGGCTACACCTTC. Amino acid sequence: CASSYLMRGALGYTF.

Ten or more counts support this clonotype. The chain combines TRBV29-1 with TRBJ1-1; 7 nucleotides match TRBD1. In germline, CDR1 is SQVTM, CDR2 ANQGSEA. This CDR3 contains 14 residues. V gave up 5 bases and J gave up 4 bases; unmatched junction bases: 10. The CDR3 sequence is CSVLQGGHGTEAFF. In DNA, the CDR3 is TGCAGCGTTCTCCAGGGGGGACATGGCACTGAAGCTTTCTTT.

This clonotype has a handful of counts. The V gene is TRBV15, the J gene TRBJ2-1; TRBD1 aligns across 9 bases. Germline CDR1 LNHNV, CDR2 YYDKDF (reference sequence). Trimming removed 5 bases from V and 1 base from J; junction bases left unmatched: 15. The CDR3 runs to 19 residues. The CDR3 is CATSPLRSPTGGSYNEQFF. The CDR3 DNA reads TGTGCCACCAGCCCCCTGAGAAGCCCGACAGGGGGATCCTACAATGAGCAGTTCTTC.

This chain connects TRBV11-2 to TRBJ2-1; 7 bases fit TRBD2. Germline CDR1 SGHAT, CDR2 FQNNGV. The CDR3 covers 16 residues. Trimming cost V 5 bases and J 3 bases; bases outside gene matches: 10. CDR3 nucleotide sequence: TGTGCCAGCAGCCAACGAAGCGGGATGTTCTACAATGAGCAGTTCTTC. Translation: CASSQRSGMFYNEQFF.

This clonotype came up once. The V and J genes are TRBV11-2 and TRBJ2-3; the D gene could be TRBD1 or TRBD2 (5 bases each). Trimming pared 7 bases from V and 0 bases from J, leaving 17 bases between. Germline-derived CDR1 and CDR2 are SGHAT and FQNNGV. The CDR3 has 16 residues. The CDR3 here is CASNLGELSSTDTQYF. CDR3 sequence (DNA): TGTGCCAGCAACCTAGGGGAGTTATCTAGCACAGATACGCAGTATTTT.

V and J are TRBV20-1 and TRBJ2-1, with TRBD2 as a possible D gene (6 bases). This CDR3 is 15 amino acids long. Germline CDR1 is DFQATT and CDR2 is SNEGSKA (reference sequence). As DNA, the CDR3 is TGCAGAACCGCGGGGTGGCTAGCGCGCTCGGGGGAGCAGTTCTTC. Protein sequence: CRTAGWLARSGEQFF.

At least ten counts were recorded for this clonotype. The genes are TRBV10-3 and TRBJ2-7, with 10 bases aligning to TRBD2. This CDR3 has 16 amino acids. The junction had 6 bases not matched to a gene; V was cut back by 0 bases and J by 4 bases. The germline V gene encodes CDR1 ENHRY and CDR2 SYGVKD. The CDR3 sequence is CAISESPLLAGYEQYF. Written as DNA, the CDR3 is TGTGCCATCAGTGAGTCCCCCTTACTAGCGGGATACGAGCAGTACTTC.

This clonotype came up many times. The gene calls are TRBV28 and TRBJ2-7; D assignment may be TRBD1 or TRBD2 (5 bases each). Germline V gene sequence: CDR1 MDHEN, CDR2 SYDVKM. This CDR3 is 15 amino acids long. V was clipped by 2 bases and J by 9 bases, with 20 bases between them. CDR3 coding DNA: TGTGCCAGCAGTTTACCAGCAGGGACCTCCCGCGGGCAGTACTTC. Translated: CASSLPAGTSRGQYF.